Below, 24 T cell receptor beta chains from the same sample are listed, as sequenced in a study of blood T cells in healthy people across ages. Then a second PCR, running roughly 7 to 11 cycles, was carried out with a sample-barcoded 5' primer and a J-beta primer mix. TCRdb redid the calling of the 5' RACE reads with MiXCR, one entry per CDR3 protein. The profile shows 700,000 to 900,000 distinct CDR3 sequences, 53% of them singletons. The sequencing input was blood. These receptors all come from a man older than 75 in good health.

The rearrangement uses TRBV20-1 and TRBJ2-1; 13 nucleotides agree with TRBD2. Losses at the gene ends were 6 bases for V and 6 bases for J; bases not matched to a gene: 11. CDR1 is DFQATT and CDR2 is SNEGSKA in the germline V gene (reference sequence). This CDR3 has 16 amino acids. The CDR3 coding sequence is TGCAGTGCCCCGAGGCGGACTAGCGGGAGTAGCAATGAGCAGTTCTTC. Amino acids: CSAPRRTSGSSNEQFF.

The chain employs TRBV6-6 and TRBJ1-6; perhaps TRBD1 as D (6 bases). The CDR3 runs 16 residues. Trimming removed 3 bases from V and 7 bases from J, with 16 bases in between. From germline, CDR1 is MNHNY and CDR2 SVGAGI (reference sequence). CDR3 bases: TGTGCCAGCAGTTATCAGCTACAGGGTATGAATTCACCCCTCCACTTT. Residues: CASSYQLQGMNSPLHF.

The V gene is TRBV24-1, the J gene TRBJ2-1; 8 bases line up with TRBD2. Germline CDR1 and CDR2: KGHDR and SFDVKD. The V segment lost 7 bases and the J segment 9 bases; nucleotides outside the gene matches: 10. The CDR3 has 14 amino acids. Written as DNA, the CDR3 is TGTGCCACCAGAGATAGGCTAGCGGGTGGTGAGCAGTTCTTC. Translating gives CATRDRLAGGEQFF.

This rearrangement joins TRBV7-8 to TRBJ1-1; D remains unclear. Germline CDR1 and CDR2: SGHVS and FQNEAQ. This CDR3 has 15 amino acids. V lost 2 bases, J lost 6 bases, and 16 bases lay in between. This chain's CDR3 is CASSLRTAAGAEAFF. The CDR3 nucleotides are TGTGCCAGCAGCTTAAGGACGGCCGCGGGCGCTGAAGCTTTCTTT.

The gene calls are TRBV5-1 and TRBJ2-7; 13 nucleotides agree with TRBD2. After removal of 0 bases from V and 2 bases from J, the junction contained 2 bases not matched to a gene. CDR1 SGHRS and CDR2 YFSETQ come from the germline V gene. The CDR3 runs to 16 residues. CDR3 sequence: CASSLDGLAGAYEQYF. The CDR3 coding sequence is TGCGCCAGCAGCTTGGATGGACTAGCGGGAGCCTACGAGCAGTACTTC.

The chain uses TRBV20-1 and TRBJ2-1, with 11 bases lining up with TRBD2. The CDR3 loop spans 16 amino acids. The J segment lost 4 bases and the V segment lost 5 bases, leaving 10 bases of the junction unmatched. Per the germline V gene, CDR1 is DFQATT and CDR2 is SNEGSKA (reference sequence). The CDR3 DNA reads TGCAGTGCTCGCGGAGCCGGACTAGCGGGTTACAATGAGCAGTTCTTC. Protein: CSARGAGLAGYNEQFF.

The chain uses TRBV28 and TRBJ1-2; no firm D call. The length of the CDR3 is 16 residues. V was clipped by 7 bases and J by 0 bases, with 18 bases between them. Germline loops: CDR1 MDHEN, CDR2 SYDVKM. This CDR3 is CASTQMRADPNYGYTF. CDR3 nucleotide sequence: TGTGCCAGCACCCAAATGAGGGCCGACCCTAACTATGGCTACACCTTC.

Note on this clonotype: One end of the junction does not line up with germline, which may come from a read error. The genes are TRBV12-3 or TRBV12-4 and TRBJ2-3; D might be TRBD1 (7 bases). The CDR3 is 13 residues long. This CDR3 is CAGRGTSPGTQYF. For the CDR3, the DNA is TGTGCCGGCAGGGGGACTTCCCCCGGTACGCAGTATTTT.

This clonotype was observed a handful of times. The V call is TRBV14, the J call TRBJ2-1; 10 bases align to TRBD2. This CDR3 spans 17 amino acids. CDR1 and CDR2 from the germline V gene are SGHDN and FVKESK. The V and J ends lost 6 bases and 6 bases, in that order; junction bases with no gene match: 14. CDR3 region: CASSHWISGRAPNEQFF. The CDR3 nucleotides are TGTGCCAGCAGTCATTGGATCAGCGGGAGGGCCCCCAATGAGCAGTTCTTC.

This chain joins TRBV27 and TRBJ2-3; D possibly uses TRBD1 or TRBD2 (5 bases each). V was pared by 6 bases and J by 3 bases, with 13 bases between. Germline V gene lookup returns CDR1 MNHEY and CDR2 SMNVEV (reference sequence). The CDR3 runs to 14 residues. The CDR3: CASSPWDGTDTQYF. The CDR3 nucleotides are TGTGCCAGCAGCCCTTGGGACGGTACAGATACGCAGTATTTT.

V and J are TRBV2 and TRBJ2-5; D is possibly TRBD2 (6 bases). Germline V gene sequence: CDR1 SNHLY, CDR2 FYNNEI. This CDR3 is 14 amino acids long. The germline V and J ends were trimmed by 8 bases and 0 bases, with 13 bases remaining between them. CDR3 protein: CASGPSAYQETQYF. CDR3 bases: TGTGCCAGCGGGCCTAGCGCCTACCAAGAGACCCAGTACTTC.

This clonotype has a single count. Germline is not matched at one junction end, which may reflect a read error. The V and J genes are TRBV11-2 and TRBJ2-4; 15 positions match TRBD2. CDR1 is SGHAT and CDR2 is FQNNGV in the germline V gene. The CDR3 has 18 residues. CDR3 in amino acids: CANSLGLAGGPAKNIQYF. CDR3 sequence (DNA): TGTGCCAACAGCTTAGGACTAGCGGGAGGGCCAGCCAAAAACATTCAGTACTTC.

This sequence joins TRBV12-3 or TRBV12-4 and TRBJ2-2, with 12 bases lining up with TRBD2. The CDR3 contains 16 residues. The ends lost 7 bases at V and 7 bases at J; junction bases unmatched: 10. The CDR3 is CASILTSGGSGGELFF. The CDR3 region has the DNA TGTGCCAGCATTCTGACTAGCGGGGGCTCGGGCGGGGAGCTGTTTTTT.

The chain joins TRBV3-1 to TRBJ2-3; D is possibly TRBD2 (6 bases). V was clipped by 4 bases and J by 2 bases, with 13 bases between them. Germline V gene data show CDR1 as LGHDT and CDR2 as YNNKEL (reference sequence). This CDR3 contains 15 residues. Written as DNA, the CDR3 is TGTGCCAGCAGCCCCGGCGGGATTTACACAGATACGCAGTATTTT. Its translation: CASSPGGIYTDTQYF.

The chain combines TRBV28 with TRBJ1-1; D is perhaps TRBD1 (5 bases). The germline V and J ends were trimmed by 4 bases and 8 bases, with 17 bases remaining between them. Germline lookup yields CDR1 MDHEN and CDR2 SYDVKM. The CDR3 spans 14 residues. CDR3 loop: CASSSGGPIKEAFF. DNA of the CDR3: TGTGCCAGCAGTTCGGGGGGTCCGATTAAAGAAGCTTTCTTT.

The rearrangement uses TRBV20-1 and TRBJ2-7; TRBD2 might be the D (6 bases). This CDR3 is built from 17 residues. The germline V gene encodes CDR1 DFQATT and CDR2 SNEGSKA (reference sequence). Trimming cost V 1 base and J 0 bases, with 19 bases left between them. CDR3 sequence: CSARVRSLAMSSYEQYF. CDR3 DNA sequence: TGCAGTGCTAGAGTCCGTTCACTAGCTATGAGCTCCTACGAGCAGTACTTC.

A few counts support this clonotype. The V and J genes are TRBV29-1 and TRBJ2-6, with 9 bases fitting TRBD1. This CDR3 region has 17 residues. CDR1 and CDR2 from the germline V gene are SQVTM and ANQGSEA. The V gene end was trimmed by 4 bases and the J gene end by 0 bases; junction bases not matched to a gene: 7. The chain's CDR3 is CSVADRGKISGANVLTF. The DNA for the CDR3 is TGCAGCGTTGCCGACAGGGGGAAAATCTCTGGGGCCAACGTCCTGACTTTC.

The chain employs TRBV29-1 and TRBJ2-4; a weak D match, TRBD1 (6 bases). Deletions cut 7 bases from V and 13 bases from J, with 20 bases between. Germline V gene lookup returns CDR1 SQVTM and CDR2 ANQGSEA. The CDR3 totals 12 residues. CDR3 in amino acids: CSGRDTTYEQYF. The CDR3 nucleotides are TGCAGCGGTCGGGACACAACCTACGAACAGTACTTC.

V gene TRBV20-1 combines with J gene TRBJ2-7; no clear D gene. This CDR3 has 15 amino acids. V was pared by 1 base and J by 0 bases, with 13 bases between. CDR1 and CDR2 from the germline V gene are DFQATT and SNEGSKA (reference sequence). This chain's CDR3 is CSARVPGRSSYEQYF. Written as DNA, the CDR3 is TGCAGTGCTAGAGTCCCCGGGCGAAGCTCCTACGAGCAGTACTTC.

The rearrangement uses TRBV27 and TRBJ1-1, with no clear D. V lost 7 bases to trimming and J lost 4 bases, with 19 bases between them. The CDR3 spans 15 residues. In germline, CDR1 is MNHEY, CDR2 SMNVEV (reference sequence). CDR3 sequence reads: CASKDWREEATEAFF. The CDR3 DNA sequence: TGTGCCAGCAAGGACTGGAGGGAAGAGGCCACTGAAGCTTTCTTT.

This clonotype appeared a single time. The rearrangement joins TRBV28 to TRBJ2-2, with 8 bases identical to TRBD2. CDR1 MDHEN and CDR2 SYDVKM come from the germline V gene. The J segment lost 5 bases and the V segment lost 8 bases, leaving 10 bases of the junction unmatched. This CDR3 spans 15 amino acids. The CDR3 nucleotides read TGTGCCAGCCACTCCTCGGGAGGGGGTACCGGGGAGCTGTTTTTT. Protein: CASHSSGGGTGELFF.

The gene calls are TRBV9 and TRBJ2-5, with D perhaps matching TRBD2 (6 bases). Between the trimmed V and J ends, which lost 4 bases and 11 bases, there was a span of 36 bases. The CDR3 has 19 amino acids. Germline CDR1 reads SGDLS; CDR2 reads YYNGEE. This CDR3 is CASSPHVPGRIEELNEQYF. CDR3 nucleotides: TGTGCCAGCAGCCCCCATGTACCCGGGAGAATAGAGGAGTTGAATGAGCAGTACTTC. The whole variable domain, filled in from reference TRBV9 and TRBJ2-5, reads DSGVTQTPKHLITATGQRVTLRCSPRSGDLSVYWYQQSLDQGLQFLIQYYNGEERAKGNILERFSAQQFPDLHSELNLSSLELGDSALYFCASSPHVPGRIEELNEQYFGPGTRLLVL.

CDR3 region: CASSIGAGELFF. CDR3 DNA: TGTGCCAGCAGTATAGGAGCCGGGGAGCTGTTTTTT. The V gene is TRBV7-2, the J gene TRBJ2-2; D is undetermined. CDR1 is SGHTA and CDR2 is FQGNSA in the germline V gene. Trimming shortened V by 6 bases and J by 6 bases, and 8 bases separated the two germline ends. The CDR3 length is 12 residues.

This chain joins TRBV10-3 and TRBJ2-5; TRBD2 matches 10 bases. CDR1 is ENHRY, CDR2 SYGVKD, per germline. V gave up 2 bases and J gave up 2 bases; unmatched junction bases: 5. The CDR3 sequence is 16 residues long. Here the CDR3 reads CAISEGPAGGQETQYF. The CDR3 DNA follows: TGTGCCATCAGTGAGGGCCCAGCGGGAGGGCAAGAGACCCAGTACTTC.